The clone carrying this T cell receptor (beta chain) was seen repeatedly, ten times or more. TCRdb reanalysed the RT-PCR reads using MiXCR and keeps one entry per CDR3 protein. The table lists approximately 720,000 distinct CDR3 sequences, approximately 14% of them singletons. The V and J ends lost 3 bases and 8 bases, in that order; junction bases with no gene match: 13. The CDR3 covers 15 residues. Germline assignment: CDR1 DFQATT and CDR2 SNEGSKA (reference sequence). The receptor comes from a female donor in good health, serving as a healthy control. This chain uses TRBV20-1 with TRBJ2-1; 7 bases map to TRBD1. Sequences were obtained from memory CD4+ T cells from blood. CDR3 bases: TGCAGTGCTAGCGTAACAGGGGCAGGTCAGCATGAGCAGTTCTTC. Amino acid sequence: CSASVTGAGQHEQFF.